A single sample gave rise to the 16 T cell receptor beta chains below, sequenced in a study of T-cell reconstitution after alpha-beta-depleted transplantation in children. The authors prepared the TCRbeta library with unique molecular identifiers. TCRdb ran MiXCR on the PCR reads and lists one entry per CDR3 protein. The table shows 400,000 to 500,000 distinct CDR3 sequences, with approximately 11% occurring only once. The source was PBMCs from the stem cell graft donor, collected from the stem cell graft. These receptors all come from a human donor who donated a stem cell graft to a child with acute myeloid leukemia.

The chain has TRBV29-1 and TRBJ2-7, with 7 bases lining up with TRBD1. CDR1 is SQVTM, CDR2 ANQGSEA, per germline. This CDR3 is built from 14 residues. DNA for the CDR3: TGCAGGACGACCGGGACAGAGAGCTCCTACGAGCAGTACTTC. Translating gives CRTTGTESSYEQYF.

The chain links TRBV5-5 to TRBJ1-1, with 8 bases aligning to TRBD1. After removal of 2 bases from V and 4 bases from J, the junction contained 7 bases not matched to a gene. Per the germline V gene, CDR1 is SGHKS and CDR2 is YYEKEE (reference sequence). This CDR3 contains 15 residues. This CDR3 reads CASSLSSRGPTEAFF. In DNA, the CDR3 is TGTGCCAGCAGCTTATCTTCCAGGGGGCCCACTGAAGCTTTCTTT.

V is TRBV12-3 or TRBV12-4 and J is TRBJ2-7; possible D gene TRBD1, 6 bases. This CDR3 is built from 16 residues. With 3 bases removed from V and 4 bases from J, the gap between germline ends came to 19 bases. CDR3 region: CASSFPVQGRAYEQYF. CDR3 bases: TGTGCCAGCAGTTTCCCCGTCCAGGGGAGAGCGTACGAGCAGTACTTC.

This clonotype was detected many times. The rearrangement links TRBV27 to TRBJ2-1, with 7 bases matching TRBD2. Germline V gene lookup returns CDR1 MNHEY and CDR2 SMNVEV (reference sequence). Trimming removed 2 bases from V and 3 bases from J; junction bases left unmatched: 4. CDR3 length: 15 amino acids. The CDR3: CASSLRGGFYNEQFF. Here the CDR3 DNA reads TGTGCCAGCAGTTTACGCGGGGGATTCTACAATGAGCAGTTCTTC.

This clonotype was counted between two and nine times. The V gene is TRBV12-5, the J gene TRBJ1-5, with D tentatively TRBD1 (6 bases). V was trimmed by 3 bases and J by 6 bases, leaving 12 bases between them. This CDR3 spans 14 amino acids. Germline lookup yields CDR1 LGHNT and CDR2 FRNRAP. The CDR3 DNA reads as TGTGCTAGTGGTTTTGGGGGGGCAGGTCAGCCCCAGCATTTT. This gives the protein CASGFGGAGQPQHF.

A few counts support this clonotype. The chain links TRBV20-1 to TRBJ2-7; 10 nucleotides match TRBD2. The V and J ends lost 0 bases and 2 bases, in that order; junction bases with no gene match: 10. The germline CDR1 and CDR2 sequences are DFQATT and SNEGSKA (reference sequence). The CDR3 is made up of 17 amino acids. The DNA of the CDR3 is TGCAGTGCTAGAGATCTCAGCGGTACTAGCGGGACCTACGAGCAGTACTTC. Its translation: CSARDLSGTSGTYEQYF.

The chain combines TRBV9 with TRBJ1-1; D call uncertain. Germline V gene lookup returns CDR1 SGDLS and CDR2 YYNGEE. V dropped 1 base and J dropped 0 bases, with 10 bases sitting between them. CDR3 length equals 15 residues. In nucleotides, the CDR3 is TGTGCCAGCAGCGTAACGGCAGGCCTGAACACTGAAGCTTTCTTT. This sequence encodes CASSVTAGLNTEAFF.

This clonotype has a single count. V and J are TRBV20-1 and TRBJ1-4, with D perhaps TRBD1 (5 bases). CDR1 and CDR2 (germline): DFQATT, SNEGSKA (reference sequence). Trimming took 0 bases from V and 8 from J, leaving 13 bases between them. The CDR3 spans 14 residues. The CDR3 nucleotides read TGCAGTGCTAGAGAGGGGCGAAATATCGAAAAACTGTTTTTT. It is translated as CSAREGRNIEKLFF.

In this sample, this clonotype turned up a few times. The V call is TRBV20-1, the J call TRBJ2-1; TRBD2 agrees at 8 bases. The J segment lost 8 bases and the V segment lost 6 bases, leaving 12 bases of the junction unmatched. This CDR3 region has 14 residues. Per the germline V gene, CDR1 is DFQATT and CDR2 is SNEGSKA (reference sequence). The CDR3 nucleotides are TGCAGTGCCGAGTCTACTAGCGGTTGGCATGAGCAGTTCTTC. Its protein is CSAESTSGWHEQFF.

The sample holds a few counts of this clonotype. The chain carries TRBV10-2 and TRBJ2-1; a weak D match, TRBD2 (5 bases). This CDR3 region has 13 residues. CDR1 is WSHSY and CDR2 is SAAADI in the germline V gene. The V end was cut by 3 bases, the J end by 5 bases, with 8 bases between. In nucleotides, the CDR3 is TGCGCCAGCAGTGACTTGGGAGACAATGAGCAGTTCTTC. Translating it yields CASSDLGDNEQFF.

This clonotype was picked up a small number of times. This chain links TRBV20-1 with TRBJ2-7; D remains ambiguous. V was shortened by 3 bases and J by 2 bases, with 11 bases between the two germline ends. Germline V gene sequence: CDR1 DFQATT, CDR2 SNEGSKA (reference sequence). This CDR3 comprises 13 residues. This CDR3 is CSASLHSTYEQYF. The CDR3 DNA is TGCAGTGCTAGTTTGCACAGTACCTACGAGCAGTACTTC.

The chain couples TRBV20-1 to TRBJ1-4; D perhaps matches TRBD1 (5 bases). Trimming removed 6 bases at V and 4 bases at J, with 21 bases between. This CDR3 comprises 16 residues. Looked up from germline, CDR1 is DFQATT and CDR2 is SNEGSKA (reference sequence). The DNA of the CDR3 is TGCAGTGCCCGATGGTCAGGGATCTCGGGTAATGAAAAACTGTTTTTT. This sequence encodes CSARWSGISGNEKLFF.

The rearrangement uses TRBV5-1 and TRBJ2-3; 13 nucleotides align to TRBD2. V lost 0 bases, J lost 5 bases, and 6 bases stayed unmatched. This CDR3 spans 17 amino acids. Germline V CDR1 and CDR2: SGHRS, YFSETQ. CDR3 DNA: TGCGCCAGCAGCTTGGGTGGGACTAGCGGGGCAGAAGATACGCAGTATTTT. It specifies CASSLGGTSGAEDTQYF.

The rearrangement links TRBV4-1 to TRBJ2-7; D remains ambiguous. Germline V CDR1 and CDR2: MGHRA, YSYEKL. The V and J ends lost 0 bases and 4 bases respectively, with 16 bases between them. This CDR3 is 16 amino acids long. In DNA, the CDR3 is TGCGCCAGCAGCCAAGATCTCCAGGTCCTCGGGTACGAGCAGTACTTC. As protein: CASSQDLQVLGYEQYF.

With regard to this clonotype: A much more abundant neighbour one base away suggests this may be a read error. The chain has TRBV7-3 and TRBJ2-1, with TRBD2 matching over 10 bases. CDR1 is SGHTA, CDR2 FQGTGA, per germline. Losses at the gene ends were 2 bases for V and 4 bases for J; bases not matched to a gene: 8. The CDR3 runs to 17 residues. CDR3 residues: CASSLRPRTSGYNEQFF. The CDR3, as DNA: TGTGCCAGCAGCTTACGCCCCAGGACTAGCGGTTACAATGAGCAGTTCTTC. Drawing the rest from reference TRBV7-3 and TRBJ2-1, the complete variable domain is GAGVSQTPSNKVTEKGKYVELRCDPISGHTALYWYRQSLGQGPEFLIYFQGTGAADDSGLPNDRFFAVRPEGSVSTLKIQRTERGDSAVYLCASSLRPRTSGYNEQFFGPGTRLTVL.

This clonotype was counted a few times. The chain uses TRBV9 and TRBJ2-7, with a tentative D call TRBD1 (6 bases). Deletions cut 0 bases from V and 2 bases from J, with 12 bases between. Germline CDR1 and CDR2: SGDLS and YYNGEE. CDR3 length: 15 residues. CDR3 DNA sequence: TGTGCCAGCAGCGTAGCCCCGGACAGTACCTACGAGCAGTACTTC. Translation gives CASSVAPDSTYEQYF.